Following are 26 T cell receptor beta chains from one sample sequenced in a study of T-cell memory formation after mild COVID-19. TCRdb re-called the 5' RACE reads through MiXCR, storing one row per CDR3 protein. This sample has approximately 300,000 distinct CDR3 sequences, with more than 15% found just once. Sequenced input: PBMCs or a T cell subset sorted from them (not recorded which). These receptors all stem from a man aged 18 to 29 who had mild COVID-19 (a few samples of this study predate the infection). Cell type and time point are not known.

In its sample, this clonotype was seen a few times. The J gene is TRBJ2-3, the V gene TRBV4-2, with 8 bases that match TRBD2. V shed 0 bases and J 5 bases; nucleotides not matched to a gene: 4. CDR3 length: 15 amino acids. Per germline, CDR1 LGHNA and CDR2 YNFKEQ. DNA for the CDR3: TGTGCCAGCAGCCAAGACCCGGGGGGGGGAGATACGCAGTATTTT. Amino acid sequence: CASSQDPGGGDTQYF.

The chain employs TRBV27 and TRBJ2-1; tentatively, D is TRBD2 (6 bases). Looked up from germline, CDR1 is MNHEY and CDR2 is SMNVEV (reference sequence). Trimming removed 3 bases from V and 4 bases from J, with 7 bases in between. CDR3 length: 13 residues. CDR3 in amino acids: CASSFAGYNEQFF. The CDR3 DNA sequence: TGTGCCAGCAGTTTCGCGGGGTACAATGAGCAGTTCTTC.

In this sample, this clonotype turned up many times. The chain recombines TRBV6-5 with TRBJ2-1, with a tentative D call TRBD1 (5 bases). The V end lost 0 bases, the J end lost 0 bases, and 9 bases lay between the germline ends. Germline CDR1 reads MNHEY; CDR2 reads SVGAGI. The CDR3 is 16 residues long. CDR3 bases: TGTGCCAGCAGTTACTCGAGACAGAGCTCCTACAATGAGCAGTTCTTC. It encodes CASSYSRQSSYNEQFF.

This clonotype was picked up a small number of times. The chain uses TRBV7-9 and TRBJ1-1; D gene ambiguous. The V end lost 5 bases, the J end lost 4 bases, and 5 bases lay between the germline ends. CDR3 length: 11 residues. Germline assignment: CDR1 SEHNR and CDR2 FQNEAQ (reference sequence). The CDR3 region has the DNA TGTGCCAGCAGCGCCGCCACTGAAGCTTTCTTT. Amino acid sequence: CASSAATEAFF.

This clonotype was seen more than once but under ten times. The chain carries TRBV4-2 and TRBJ2-7, with TRBD1 identical over 9 bases. The CDR3 spans 15 residues. J gave up 5 bases and V 4 bases, and 9 bases lay outside the gene matches. Germline V CDR1 and CDR2: LGHNA, YNFKEQ. The CDR3: CASSPWGTGWNEQYF. The CDR3, as DNA: TGTGCCAGCAGCCCCTGGGGGACAGGGTGGAACGAGCAGTACTTC.

CDR3 bases: TGCGCCAGCTTCGGACTAGCGGGTGTCGCGAACACCGGGGAGCTGTTTTTT. Residues: CASFGLAGVANTGELFF. This chain connects TRBV5-1 to TRBJ2-2; 11 positions match TRBD2. V dropped 7 bases and J dropped 0; count of bases not matched to a gene: 8. The CDR3 covers 17 residues. Germline CDR1 and CDR2: SGHRS and YFSETQ.

The chain couples TRBV15 to TRBJ2-5; 10 nucleotides match TRBD2. V lost 4 bases and J lost 5; bases outside the gene matches: 7. Germline assignment: CDR1 LNHNV and CDR2 YYDKDF (reference sequence). This CDR3 comprises 15 residues. CDR3 sequence reads: CATSKSGGAGETQYF. Written as DNA, the CDR3 is TGTGCCACCAGCAAGAGCGGGGGGGCCGGTGAGACCCAGTACTTC.

This clonotype has a count of ten or more. V is TRBV28 and J is TRBJ1-2; 9 bases map to TRBD1. Germline loops: CDR1 MDHEN, CDR2 SYDVKM. With 4 bases clipped from V and 8 bases from J, the junction kept 11 bases outside the gene matches. This CDR3 is built from 15 residues. The CDR3 region has the DNA TGTGCCAGCAGTTGGGGACAGGGTACATCTAGGGGCTACACCTTC. Residues: CASSWGQGTSRGYTF.

The chain recombines TRBV7-9 with TRBJ2-7; no definite D call. Germline V gene sequence: CDR1 SEHNR, CDR2 FQNEAQ (reference sequence). The germline V and J ends were trimmed by 4 bases and 1 base, with 11 bases remaining between them. There are 14 residues in the CDR3. CDR3 in amino acids: CASSSGSRSYEQYF. The CDR3 DNA sequence: TGTGCCAGCAGCTCTGGGTCTAGGTCCTACGAGCAGTACTTC. Combining the CDR3 with reference TRBV7-9 and TRBJ2-7 gives the whole variable domain DTGVSQNPRHKITKRGQNVTFRCDPISEHNRLYWYRQTLGQGPEFLTYFQNEAQLEKSRLLSDRFSAERPKGSFSTLEIQRTEQGDSAMYLCASSSGSRSYEQYFGPGTRLTVT.

In this sample, this clonotype turned up a few times. The chain employs TRBV24-1 and TRBJ2-5; 7 nucleotides agree with TRBD1. V gave up 4 bases and J gave up 5 bases; unmatched junction bases: 6. Germline CDR1 reads KGHDR; CDR2 reads SFDVKD. This CDR3 contains 14 residues. CDR3 DNA sequence: TGTGCCACCAGTGACCACAGGGGCTGGGAGACCCAGTACTTC. As protein: CATSDHRGWETQYF.

In this sample, this clonotype turned up many times. The chain is built from TRBV20-1 and TRBJ2-1; 9 positions agree with TRBD2. V lost 0 bases, J lost 2 bases, and 2 bases stayed unmatched. Germline V gene data show CDR1 as DFQATT and CDR2 as SNEGSKA (reference sequence). The CDR3 has 15 residues. The CDR3 DNA is TGCAGTGCTAGAGATAGCGGGGGACCCTACAATGAGCAGTTCTTC. Protein product: CSARDSGGPYNEQFF.

This clonotype was seen a few times. The rearrangement uses TRBV7-9 and TRBJ1-1; D uncertain. CDR3 length equals 14 residues. Per germline, CDR1 SEHNR and CDR2 FQNEAQ (reference sequence). Between the trimmed V and J ends, which lost 1 base and 2 bases, there was a span of 8 bases. CDR3 sequence reads: CASSLVGRNTEAFF. CDR3 in DNA: TGTGCCAGCAGCTTAGTAGGGCGCAACACTGAAGCTTTCTTT.

This clonotype was seen ten or more times. This chain uses TRBV7-2 with TRBJ2-1, with D hard to call. Germline V lookup: CDR1 SGHTA, CDR2 FQGNSA. The CDR3 contains 13 residues. V shed 8 bases and J shed 9 bases, with 17 bases lying between them. DNA of the CDR3: TGTGCCAGCCGGCTGGGGAAGGAGTTTGAGCAGTTCTTC. This encodes CASRLGKEFEQFF.

This clonotype has more than one count but fewer than ten. The rearrangement joins TRBV6-2 or TRBV6-3 to TRBJ2-5; 8 bases fit TRBD1. The junction had 9 bases not matched to a gene; V was cut back by 4 bases and J by 5 bases. The length of the CDR3 is 15 residues. The germline CDR1 and CDR2 sequences are MNHEY and SVGEGT. CDR3 loop: CASSSPTGGRETQYF. DNA of the CDR3: TGTGCCAGCAGTTCGCCAACAGGGGGTCGGGAGACCCAGTACTTC.

This clonotype was counted ten times or more. The rearrangement joins TRBV21-1 to TRBJ1-4. TRBV21-1 is described as a pseudogene. This CDR3 is built from 13 residues. For the CDR3, the DNA is TGTGCCAGTGGCAACAGGAGGAGTGAAAAACTGTTTTTT. Protein product: CASGNRRSEKLFF.

This clonotype has a count of ten or more. The chain has TRBV4-1 and TRBJ1-1, with no clear D. Deletions cut 1 base from V and 1 base from J, with 7 bases between. The CDR3 is 14 amino acids. Germline V gene data show CDR1 as MGHRA and CDR2 as YSYEKL. The CDR3 DNA reads TGCGCCAGCAGCCAAGGAATAGCGAACACTGAAGCTTTCTTT. This gives the protein CASSQGIANTEAFF.

The chain joins TRBV7-9 to TRBJ2-5, with D tentatively TRBD1 or TRBD2 (5 bases each). V gave up 7 bases and J gave up 5 bases, with 14 bases separating them. This CDR3 contains 13 residues. Looked up from germline, CDR1 is SEHNR and CDR2 is FQNEAQ (reference sequence). The CDR3 sequence: CASNRGVGETQYF. The CDR3 DNA is TGTGCCAGCAACAGAGGGGTAGGGGAGACCCAGTACTTC.

The V gene is TRBV5-1, the J gene TRBJ2-1; D may correspond to TRBD1 or TRBD2 (6 bases each). The CDR3 totals 13 residues. CDR1 and CDR2 (germline): SGHRS, YFSETQ. V lost 7 bases and J 6 bases, leaving 14 bases between the germline ends. The CDR3 DNA follows: TGCGCCAGCGGTTCTGGGGGGCTCAATGAGCAGTTCTTC. Translation: CASGSGGLNEQFF. Based on the CDR3 plus reference TRBV5-1 and TRBJ2-1, the full variable domain is KAGVTQTPRYLIKTRGQQVTLSCSPISGHRSVSWYQQTPGQGLQFLFEYFSETQRNKGNFPGRFSGRQFSNSRSEMNVSTLELGDSALYLCASGSGGLNEQFFGPGTRLTVL.

This clonotype was picked up a small number of times. The chain uses TRBV5-1 and TRBJ2-7, with TRBD2 matching 7 bases. The ends lost 4 bases at V and 6 bases at J; junction bases unmatched: 7. Germline loops: CDR1 SGHRS, CDR2 YFSETQ. The CDR3 runs to 13 residues. The CDR3 DNA reads TGCGCCAGCAGCCTGGTGACTAGCTCCGAGCAGTACTTC. Translating gives CASSLVTSSEQYF.

This clonotype was seen ten or more times. The rearrangement uses TRBV5-1 and TRBJ1-2, with no clear D. CDR3 length: 13 amino acids. The germline CDR1 and CDR2 sequences are SGHRS and YFSETQ. Trimming stripped 5 bases from V and 3 bases from J, with 11 bases between. In DNA, the CDR3 is TGCGCCAGCAGGCAGAATTATGACTATGGCTACACCTTC. Protein sequence: CASRQNYDYGYTF.

The CDR3: CASSSTTGQETQYF. In nucleotides, the CDR3 is TGTGCCAGCAGCTCAACGACAGGGCAAGAGACCCAGTACTTC. This chain uses TRBV7-9 with TRBJ2-5; 7 nucleotides line up with TRBD1. J was trimmed by 2 bases and V by 4 bases; bases with no gene match: 4. Looked up from germline, CDR1 is SEHNR and CDR2 is FQNEAQ (reference sequence). This CDR3 contains 14 residues.

The V gene is TRBV4-2, the J gene TRBJ2-2; 8 nucleotides align to TRBD1. The CDR3 has 14 residues. The germline V gene has CDR1 LGHNA and CDR2 YNFKEQ. Trimming cost V 4 bases and J 9 bases; bases outside gene matches: 7. CDR3 sequence: CASSPVTGERELFF. The CDR3 DNA reads as TGTGCCAGCAGCCCGGTGACAGGGGAGCGGGAGCTGTTTTTT.

This clonotype was observed a handful of times. This chain uses TRBV2 with TRBJ2-2, with D perhaps matching TRBD2 (6 bases). The CDR3 loop spans 15 amino acids. V was clipped by 5 bases and J by 5 bases, with 15 bases between them. CDR1 is SNHLY and CDR2 is FYNNEI in the germline V gene. CDR3 DNA: TGTGCCAGCAGTCTTGGGCCGGGGAGGACCGGGGAGCTGTTTTTT. This gives the protein CASSLGPGRTGELFF.

This clonotype was recorded many times. The chain recombines TRBV7-3 with TRBJ2-1; a weak D match, TRBD2 (6 bases). The CDR3 covers 15 residues. Trimming took 5 bases from V and 0 from J, leaving 11 bases between them. Germline V gene sequence: CDR1 SGHTA, CDR2 FQGTGA. The CDR3 sequence is CASSPSGVSYNEQFF. The CDR3 region has the DNA TGTGCCAGCAGCCCGTCGGGGGTCTCCTACAATGAGCAGTTCTTC. The full variable domain, in which reference TRBV7-3 and TRBJ2-1 provide the parts outside the CDR3, is GAGVSQTPSNKVTEKGKYVELRCDPISGHTALYWYRQSLGQGPEFLIYFQGTGAADDSGLPNDRFFAVRPEGSVSTLKIQRTERGDSAVYLCASSPSGVSYNEQFFGPGTRLTVL.

This clonotype has a single count. This chain connects TRBV12-3 or TRBV12-4 to TRBJ2-2; TRBD2 aligns across 15 bases. The CDR3 loop spans 13 amino acids. V was pared by 5 bases and J by 13 bases, with 2 bases of the junction left unmatched. The CDR3 DNA follows: TGTGCCAGCAGTGGACTAGCGGGGGGGTCGCTGTTTTTT. Protein: CASSGLAGGSLFF.

The chain employs TRBV5-1 and TRBJ2-3; D might be TRBD1 or TRBD2, each matching 6 bases. Germline-derived CDR1 and CDR2 are SGHRS and YFSETQ. V was clipped by 7 bases and J by 4 bases, with 16 bases between them. The CDR3 extends over 14 amino acids. This CDR3 is CASSDWGAPDTQYF. CDR3 coding DNA: TGCGCCAGCTCTGACTGGGGGGCCCCAGATACGCAGTATTTT.